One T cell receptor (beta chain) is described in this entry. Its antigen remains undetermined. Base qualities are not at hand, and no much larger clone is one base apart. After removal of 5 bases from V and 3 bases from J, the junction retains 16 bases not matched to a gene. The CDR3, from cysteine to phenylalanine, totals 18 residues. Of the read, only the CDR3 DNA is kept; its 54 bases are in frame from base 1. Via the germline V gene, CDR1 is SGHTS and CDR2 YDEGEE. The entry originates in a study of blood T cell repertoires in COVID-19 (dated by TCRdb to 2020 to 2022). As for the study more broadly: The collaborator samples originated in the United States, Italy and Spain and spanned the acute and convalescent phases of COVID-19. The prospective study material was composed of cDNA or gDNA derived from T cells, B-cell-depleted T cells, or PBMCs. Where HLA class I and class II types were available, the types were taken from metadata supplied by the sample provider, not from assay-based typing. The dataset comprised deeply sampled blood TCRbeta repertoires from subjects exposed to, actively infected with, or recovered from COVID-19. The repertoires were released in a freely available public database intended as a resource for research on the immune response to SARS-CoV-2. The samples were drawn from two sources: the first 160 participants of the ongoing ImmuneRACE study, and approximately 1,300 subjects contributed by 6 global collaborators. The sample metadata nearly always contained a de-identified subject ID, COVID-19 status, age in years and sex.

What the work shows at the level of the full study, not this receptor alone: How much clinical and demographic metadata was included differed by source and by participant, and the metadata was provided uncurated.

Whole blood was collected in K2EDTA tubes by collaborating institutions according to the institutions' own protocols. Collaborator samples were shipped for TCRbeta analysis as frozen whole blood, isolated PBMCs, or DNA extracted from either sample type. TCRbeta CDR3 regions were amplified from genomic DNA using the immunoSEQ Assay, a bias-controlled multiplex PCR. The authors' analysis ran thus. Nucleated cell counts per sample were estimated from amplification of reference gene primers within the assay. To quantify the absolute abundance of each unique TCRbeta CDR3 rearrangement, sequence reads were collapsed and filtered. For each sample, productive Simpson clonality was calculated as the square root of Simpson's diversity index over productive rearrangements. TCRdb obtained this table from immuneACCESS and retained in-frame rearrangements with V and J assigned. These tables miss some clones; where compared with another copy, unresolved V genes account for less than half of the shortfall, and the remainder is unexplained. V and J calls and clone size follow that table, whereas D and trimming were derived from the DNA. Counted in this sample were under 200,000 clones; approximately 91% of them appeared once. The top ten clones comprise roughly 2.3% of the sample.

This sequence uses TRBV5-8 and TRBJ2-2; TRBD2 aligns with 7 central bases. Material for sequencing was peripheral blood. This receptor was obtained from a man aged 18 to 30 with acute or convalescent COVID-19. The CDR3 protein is CASRFPDERDYHTGELFF. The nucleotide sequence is TGTGCCAGCAGGTTTCCGGACGAACGGGACTACCACACCGGGGAGCTGTTTTTT.